Below are 15 T cell receptor beta chains sequenced from a single sample in a study of high-grade serous ovarian cancer treatment subgroups. The tumor samples were collected prior to definitive surgery or chemotherapy. The repertoire was sequenced with immunoSEQ multiplex PCR; TCRdb's copy has only in-frame clones and lacks some. The sample consists of about 16,000 clones, roughly nine tenths of them appearing once. The specimen sequenced was tumor tissue. All receptors come from a human donor with high-grade serous ovarian cancer.

The chain combines TRBV2 with TRBJ2-2; the D is unclear. Germline V lookup: CDR1 SNHLY, CDR2 FYNNEI. The CDR3 is made up of 14 amino acids. Trimming stripped 6 bases from V and 3 bases from J, with 11 bases between. The CDR3 protein is CASRSISDTGELFF. Written as DNA, the CDR3 is TGTGCCAGCAGGTCGATAAGCGACACCGGGGAGCTGTTTTTT.

This clone was seen only once. The chain links TRBV5-4 to TRBJ2-7; perhaps TRBD1 as D (5 bases). The CDR3 has 15 amino acids. V lost 0 bases to trimming and J lost 3 bases, with 13 bases between them. CDR1 SGHNT and CDR2 YYREEE come from the germline V gene (reference sequence). The CDR3 loop is CASSLVSWGSYEQYF. CDR3 in DNA: TGTGCCAGCAGCTTGGTCTCATGGGGCAGCTACGAGCAGTACTTC.

The table lists this clone with a count of one. The J gene is TRBJ2-1, the V gene TRBV30; D may be TRBD1 (6 bases). V shed 0 bases and J shed 0 bases, with 12 bases lying between them. CDR3 length: 16 residues. Germline loops: CDR1 GTSNPN, CDR2 SVGIG (reference sequence). CDR3 protein: CAWSVERGSSYNEQFF. The CDR3 DNA reads TGTGCCTGGAGTGTTGAAAGGGGGAGCTCCTACAATGAGCAGTTCTTC. Filled out from reference TRBV30 and TRBJ2-1, the complete variable domain reads SQTIHQWPATLVQPVGSPLSLECTVEGTSNPNLYWYRQAAGRGLQLLFYSVGIGQISSEVPQNLSASRPQDRQFILSSKKLLLSDSGFYLCAWSVERGSSYNEQFFGPGTRLTVL.

The genes are TRBV5-6 and TRBJ2-3; TRBD2 aligns across 10 bases. From germline, CDR1 is SGHDT and CDR2 YYEEEE. There are 16 residues in the CDR3. Losses at the gene ends were 3 bases for V and 1 base for J; bases not matched to a gene: 5. CDR3 residues: CASSSTGTSGTDTQYF. DNA for the CDR3: TGTGCCAGCAGCTCGACCGGGACTAGCGGCACAGATACGCAGTATTTT.

The gene calls are TRBV5-4 and TRBJ1-1; no definite D call. Per the germline V gene, CDR1 is SGHNT and CDR2 is YYREEE (reference sequence). V lost 1 base and J lost 3, with 7 bases in between. The CDR3 extends over 13 amino acids. CDR3 in DNA: TGTGCCAGCAGCTTGAAAGGGTACACTGAAGCTTTCTTT. Protein: CASSLKGYTEAFF.

The chain links TRBV5-4 to TRBJ2-1; D is ambiguous. The CDR3 length is 15 residues. Trimming cost V 4 bases and J 5 bases, with 16 bases left between them. The germline V gene encodes CDR1 SGHNT and CDR2 YYREEE (reference sequence). The CDR3 DNA is TGTGCCAGCAGCGCGACCAAGGGCGGAAACAATGAGCAGTTCTTC. Protein product: CASSATKGGNNEQFF.

This clone showed up just once. The chain uses TRBV5-1 and TRBJ2-5; D possibly uses TRBD1 or TRBD2 (5 bases each). CDR3 size: 15 residues. CDR1 and CDR2 from the germline V gene are SGHRS and YFSETQ. Trimming left V 0 bases short and J 5 bases short, with 14 bases between. The CDR3 DNA reads as TGCGCCAGCAGCTTGGCCGGGACCGCTGAGGAGACCCAGTACTTC. Its protein product is CASSLAGTAEETQYF.

The V and J genes are TRBV4-1 and TRBJ1-2; 10 bases fit TRBD1. CDR1 and CDR2 (germline): MGHRA, YSYEKL. The CDR3 consists of 15 residues. V trimming: 0 bases; J trimming: 8 bases; junction bases outside the gene matches: 6. CDR3 in DNA: TGCGCCAGCAGCCAAGACTCGACAGGGGGCTGGGGCTACACCTTC. This sequence encodes CASSQDSTGGWGYTF.

The chain uses TRBV18 and TRBJ2-3, with D perhaps being TRBD1 or TRBD2 (5 bases each). The V and J ends lost 4 bases and 1 base respectively, with 12 bases between them. This CDR3 is built from 15 residues. Germline CDR1 KGHSH, CDR2 LQKENI. This CDR3 reads CASSRGTARTDTQYF. CDR3 in DNA: TGTGCCAGCTCACGGGGGACGGCGCGCACAGATACGCAGTATTTT. The whole variable domain, remainder taken from reference TRBV18 and TRBJ2-3, is NAGVMQNPRHLVRRRGQEARLRCSPMKGHSHVYWYRQLPEEGLKFMVYLQKENIIDESGMPKERFSAEFPKEGPSILRIQQVVRGDSAAYFCASSRGTARTDTQYFGPGTRLTVL.

CDR3 amino acids: CASSETSGAETQYF. Written as DNA, the CDR3 is TGTGCCAGCAGCGAGACTAGCGGGGCCGAGACCCAGTACTTC. This chain uses TRBV11-2 with TRBJ2-5, with 11 bases that match TRBD2. Germline CDR1 reads SGHAT; CDR2 reads FQNNGV. V gave up 5 bases and J gave up 5 bases; unmatched junction bases: 4. The CDR3 is 14 amino acids. The full variable domain, in which reference TRBV11-2 and TRBJ2-5 provide the parts outside the CDR3, is EAGVAQSPRYKIIEKRQSVAFWCNPISGHATLYWYQQILGQGPKLLIQFQNNGVVDDSQLPKDRFSAERLKGVDSTLKIQPAKLEDSAVYLCASSETSGAETQYFGPGTRLLVL.

The V and J genes are TRBV9 and TRBJ2-7; TRBD1 agrees at 7 bases. This CDR3 has 16 amino acids. Germline V lookup: CDR1 SGDLS, CDR2 YYNGEE. With V trimmed by 0 bases and J by 0 bases, 6 bases remained unmatched. CDR3 nucleotides: TGTGCCAGCAGCGTAGGCTACAGGGGTTTCTCCTACGAGCAGTACTTC. It encodes CASSVGYRGFSYEQYF.

The CDR3 loop is CAWSWGPNTEAFF. Here the CDR3 DNA reads TGTGCCTGGAGTTGGGGCCCGAACACTGAAGCTTTCTTT. The chain recombines TRBV30 with TRBJ1-1; weak D call: TRBD1 (5 bases). This CDR3 is 13 amino acids long. Germline values: CDR1 GTSNPN, CDR2 SVGIG (reference sequence). V lost 2 bases, J lost 1 base, and 8 bases lay in between. Complete variable domain (other parts from reference TRBV30 and TRBJ1-1): SQTIHQWPATLVQPVGSPLSLECTVEGTSNPNLYWYRQAAGRGLQLLFYSVGIGQISSEVPQNLSASRPQDRQFILSSKKLLLSDSGFYLCAWSWGPNTEAFFGQGTRLTVV.

The gene calls are TRBV11-2 and TRBJ1-4, with D possibly matching TRBD1 (5 bases). The CDR3 extends over 15 amino acids. Germline CDR1 SGHAT, CDR2 FQNNGV. V shed 2 bases and J shed 8 bases, with 15 bases lying between them. The CDR3 reads CASSLKPGTGEKLFF. CDR3 bases: TGTGCCAGCAGCTTAAAGCCAGGGACGGGGGAAAAACTGTTTTTT.

This clone has just one count. The chain recombines TRBV9 with TRBJ2-2; 9 bases map to TRBD2. This CDR3 region has 17 residues. Looked up from germline, CDR1 is SGDLS and CDR2 is YYNGEE. The V segment lost 0 bases and the J segment 3 bases; nucleotides outside the gene matches: 6. The CDR3 reads CASSVDGLATYTGELFF. CDR3 nucleotides: TGTGCCAGCAGCGTAGATGGACTAGCGACCTACACCGGGGAGCTGTTTTTT.

This clone was seen more than once but under ten times. The chain uses TRBV2 and TRBJ1-1, with D possibly matching TRBD1 (6 bases). Per germline, CDR1 SNHLY and CDR2 FYNNEI. With 9 bases removed from V and 5 bases from J, the gap between germline ends came to 10 bases. CDR3 length: 11 residues. CDR3 residues: CARGQRTEAFF. The CDR3 DNA sequence: TGTGCCAGAGGACAGAGGACTGAAGCTTTCTTT.